The 11 T cell receptor beta chains reported below all come from one sample, sequenced in a study of blood T cell repertoires in COVID-19. Clones were sequenced by immunoSEQ multiplex PCR, and TCRdb holds only the in-frame ones, with some missing. The sample yields some 390,000 clones, 70% to 90% seen once. Input material: peripheral blood. The receptor source for this set is a human donor in a cohort sampled during active COVID-19.

This clone has just one count. This chain uses TRBV3-1 (or the pseudogene TRBV3-2) with TRBJ2-7; the D gene is possibly TRBD2 (6 bases). The CDR3 spans 17 residues. Germline CDR1 and CDR2: LGHDT and YNNKEL (reference sequence). V was clipped by 0 bases and J by 3 bases, with 18 bases between them. The CDR3 nucleotides read TGTGCCAGCAGCCAAGATCGGAGGGGTGGAAACTTCTACGAGCAGTACTTC. Protein: CASSQDRRGGNFYEQYF.

The chain combines TRBV3-1 (or the pseudogene TRBV3-2) with TRBJ2-3; 8 positions match TRBD2. V dropped 0 bases and J dropped 6; count of bases not matched to a gene: 8. Per the germline V gene, CDR1 is LGHDT and CDR2 is YNNKEL (reference sequence). The CDR3 covers 16 residues. CDR3 in amino acids: CASSQDTGLASDTQYF. CDR3 in DNA: TGTGCCAGCAGCCAAGATACAGGACTAGCTTCGGATACGCAGTATTTT.

This chain joins TRBV5-1 and TRBJ2-1, with TRBD2 as a possible D gene (6 bases). Germline V gene sequence: CDR1 SGHRS, CDR2 YFSETQ. The ends were cut back, 0 bases at V and 6 bases at J, with 13 bases in the middle. This CDR3 contains 15 residues. The CDR3 protein is CASSLETGAANEQFF. The CDR3 coding sequence is TGCGCCAGCAGCTTGGAGACGGGAGCGGCCAATGAGCAGTTCTTC.

The J gene is TRBJ1-2, the V gene TRBV29-1, with 7 bases fitting TRBD1. Germline values: CDR1 SQVTM, CDR2 ANQGSEA. V was pared by 6 bases and J by 5 bases, with 9 bases of the junction left unmatched. This CDR3 contains 13 residues. The CDR3 region is CSVRQGVGYGYTF. DNA for the CDR3: TGCAGCGTGCGACAGGGAGTGGGGTATGGCTACACCTTC.

The rearrangement joins TRBV2 to TRBJ1-5; a possible D gene is TRBD1 (6 bases). V lost 5 bases and J lost 0, with 20 bases in between. Germline V gene sequence: CDR1 SNHLY, CDR2 FYNNEI. This CDR3 has 18 residues. CDR3 region: CASSPGQSNVYSNQPQHF. The DNA for the CDR3 is TGTGCCAGCAGTCCCGGACAGTCTAATGTTTATAGCAATCAGCCCCAGCATTTT.

The genes are TRBV6-5 and TRBJ1-5, with D uncertain. Germline V lookup: CDR1 MNHEY, CDR2 SVGAGI. V was pared by 8 bases and J by 9 bases, with 17 bases between. There are 13 residues in the CDR3. The CDR3 loop reads CASGDSGVSPQHF. The CDR3 bases are TGTGCCAGCGGAGACTCTGGCGTCTCGCCCCAGCATTTT.

The chain uses TRBV3-1 (or the pseudogene TRBV3-2) and TRBJ1-4; D is unresolved. The V and J ends lost 1 base and 8 bases respectively, with 11 bases between them. The CDR3 length is 14 residues. CDR1 LGHDT and CDR2 YNNKEL come from the germline V gene (reference sequence). CDR3 nucleotides: TGTGCCAGCAGCCAAGCTTCGGGCGGGGAAAAACTGTTTTTT. Its protein is CASSQASGGEKLFF.

The gene calls are TRBV6-5 and TRBJ1-1; perhaps TRBD1 as D (5 bases). Germline CDR1 MNHEY, CDR2 SVGAGI. The CDR3 length is 15 residues. With 2 bases removed from V and 5 bases from J, the gap between germline ends came to 15 bases. The CDR3 region has the DNA TGTGCCAGCAGTTACGGAGGGGTGGATGGGACTGAAGCTTTCTTT. As protein: CASSYGGVDGTEAFF.

V gene TRBV3-1 (or the pseudogene TRBV3-2) combines with J gene TRBJ2-1; 7 bases are shared with TRBD2. Looked up from germline, CDR1 is LGHDT and CDR2 is YNNKEL (reference sequence). Unmatched junction bases numbered 3, after V lost 3 bases and J lost 1 base. The CDR3 runs 15 residues. CDR3 sequence reads: CASSQSGESYNEQFF. CDR3 coding DNA: TGTGCCAGCAGCCAGAGCGGGGAGTCCTACAATGAGCAGTTCTTC.

The chain uses TRBV5-1 and TRBJ2-5; TRBD2 agrees at 9 bases. This CDR3 has 14 amino acids. The V segment lost 0 bases and the J segment 12 bases; nucleotides outside the gene matches: 9. Germline loops: CDR1 SGHRS, CDR2 YFSETQ. CDR3 sequence: CASSLETSGYRKYF. CDR3 nucleotide sequence: TGCGCCAGCAGCTTGGAGACTAGCGGATATCGGAAGTACTTC.

The chain carries TRBV24-1 and TRBJ2-7, with 10 bases identical to TRBD1. CDR3 length: 15 residues. V lost 9 bases to trimming and J lost 6 bases; unmatched junction nucleotides: 13. Germline V gives CDR1 KGHDR, CDR2 SFDVKD. CDR3 protein: CATEGPGQGIGEQYF. In DNA form, the CDR3 reads TGTGCCACCGAGGGACCGGGACAGGGGATCGGCGAGCAGTACTTC.